This T cell receptor beta chain stems from a study of blood T cells in healthy people across ages. Study-wide results and limits: Aged donors had fewer naive CD4+ cells and lower diversity than long-lived donors. Unsorted PBMCs blocked a conclusive comparison of naive and antigen-experienced cells.

The donors, aged about 6 to 95, were healthy Caucasians from Russia. Each sample yielded at least 6 million isolated PBMCs. In germline, CDR1 is LGHDT, CDR2 YNNKEL (reference sequence). Between the trimmed V and J ends, which lost 0 bases and 0 bases, there was a span of 7 bases. The CDR3 loop spans 15 amino acids. A sample-barcoded 5' primer and a J-beta primer mix were used in a second PCR of about 7 to 12 cycles. TCRdb reprocessed the 5' RACE reads with MiXCR, giving one entry per CDR3 protein. The sample carries 1.5 million to 2 million distinct CDR3 sequences, roughly 30% recorded once. This clonotype has more than one count but fewer than ten. Its cognate antigen is unknown.

J is TRBJ2-3 and V is TRBV3-1; D is unresolved. Sequenced material: blood. The sequence was collected from a woman between 25 and 40 years old in good health. The CDR3 bases are TGTGCCAGCAGCCAAGACTATGCTAGCACAGATACGCAGTATTTT. This translates into CASSQDYASTDTQYF.